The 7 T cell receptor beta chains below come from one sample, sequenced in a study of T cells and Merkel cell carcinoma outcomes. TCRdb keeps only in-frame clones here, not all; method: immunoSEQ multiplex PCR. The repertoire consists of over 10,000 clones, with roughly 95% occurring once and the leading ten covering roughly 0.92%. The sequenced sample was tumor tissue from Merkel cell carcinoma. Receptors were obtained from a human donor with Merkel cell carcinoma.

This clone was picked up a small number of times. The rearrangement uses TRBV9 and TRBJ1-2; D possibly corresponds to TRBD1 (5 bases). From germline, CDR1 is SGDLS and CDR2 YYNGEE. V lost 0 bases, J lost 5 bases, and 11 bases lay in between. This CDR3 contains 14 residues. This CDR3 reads CASSVEGEGYGYTF. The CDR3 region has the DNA TGTGCCAGCAGCGTAGAAGGGGAGGGGTATGGCTACACCTTC.

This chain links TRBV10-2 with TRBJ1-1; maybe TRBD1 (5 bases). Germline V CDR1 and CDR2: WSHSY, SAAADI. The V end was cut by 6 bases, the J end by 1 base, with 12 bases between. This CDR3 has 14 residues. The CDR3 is CASSWTTGNTEAFF. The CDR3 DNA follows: TGCGCCAGCAGCTGGACAACCGGGAACACTGAAGCTTTCTTT.

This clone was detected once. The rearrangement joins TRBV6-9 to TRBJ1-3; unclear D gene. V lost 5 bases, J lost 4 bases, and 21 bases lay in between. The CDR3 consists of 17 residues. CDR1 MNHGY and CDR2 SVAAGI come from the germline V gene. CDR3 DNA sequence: TGTGCCAGCAGTAAAGCGGGCAGATCCTATCCCGGAAACACCATATATTTT. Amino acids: CASSKAGRSYPGNTIYF.

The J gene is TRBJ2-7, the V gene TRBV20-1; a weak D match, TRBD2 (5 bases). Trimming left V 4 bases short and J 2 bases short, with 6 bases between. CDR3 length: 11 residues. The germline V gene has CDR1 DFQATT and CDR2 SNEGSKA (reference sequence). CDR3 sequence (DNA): TGCAGTGCTACCGGGGCCTACGAGCAGTACTTC. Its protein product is CSATGAYEQYF.

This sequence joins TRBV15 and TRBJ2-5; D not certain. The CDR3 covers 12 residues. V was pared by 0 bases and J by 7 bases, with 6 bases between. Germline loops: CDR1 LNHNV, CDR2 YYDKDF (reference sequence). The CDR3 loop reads CATSRDRRTQYF. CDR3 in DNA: TGTGCCACCAGCAGAGATCGCCGGACCCAGTACTTC.

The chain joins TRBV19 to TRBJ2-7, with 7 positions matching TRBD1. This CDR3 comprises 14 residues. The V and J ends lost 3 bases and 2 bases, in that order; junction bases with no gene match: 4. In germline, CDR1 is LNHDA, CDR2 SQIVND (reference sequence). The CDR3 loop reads CASSIGDSTYEQYF. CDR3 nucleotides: TGTGCCAGTAGTATTGGGGACAGCACCTACGAGCAGTACTTC. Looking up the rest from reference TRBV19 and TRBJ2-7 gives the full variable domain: DGGITQSPKYLFRKEGQNVTLSCEQNLNHDAMYWYRQDPGQGLRLIYYSQIVNDFQKGDIAEGYSVSREKKESFPLTVTSAQKNPTAFYLCASSIGDSTYEQYFGPGTRLTVT.

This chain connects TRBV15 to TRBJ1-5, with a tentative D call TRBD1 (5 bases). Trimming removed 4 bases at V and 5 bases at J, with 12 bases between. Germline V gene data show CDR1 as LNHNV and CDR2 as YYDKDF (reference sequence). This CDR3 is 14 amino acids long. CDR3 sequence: CATSKTGLYQPQHF. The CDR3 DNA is TGTGCCACCAGCAAAACGGGACTCTATCAGCCCCAGCATTTT.